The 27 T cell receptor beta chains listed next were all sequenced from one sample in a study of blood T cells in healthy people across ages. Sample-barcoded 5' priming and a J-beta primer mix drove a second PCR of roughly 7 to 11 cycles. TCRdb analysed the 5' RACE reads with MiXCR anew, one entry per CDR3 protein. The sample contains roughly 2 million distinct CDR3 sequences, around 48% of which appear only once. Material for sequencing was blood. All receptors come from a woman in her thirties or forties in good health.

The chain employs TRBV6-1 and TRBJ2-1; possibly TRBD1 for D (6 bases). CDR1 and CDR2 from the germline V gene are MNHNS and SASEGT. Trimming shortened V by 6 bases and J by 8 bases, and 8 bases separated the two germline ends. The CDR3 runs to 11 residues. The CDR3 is CASSKGDEQFF. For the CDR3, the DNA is TGTGCCAGCAGCAAGGGGGATGAGCAGTTCTTC.

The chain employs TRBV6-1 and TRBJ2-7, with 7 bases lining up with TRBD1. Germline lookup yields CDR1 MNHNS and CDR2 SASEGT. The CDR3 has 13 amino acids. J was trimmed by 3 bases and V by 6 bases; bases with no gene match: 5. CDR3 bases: TGTGCCAGCAGGGAAACAGGGGACTACGAGCAGTACTTC. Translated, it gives CASRETGDYEQYF.

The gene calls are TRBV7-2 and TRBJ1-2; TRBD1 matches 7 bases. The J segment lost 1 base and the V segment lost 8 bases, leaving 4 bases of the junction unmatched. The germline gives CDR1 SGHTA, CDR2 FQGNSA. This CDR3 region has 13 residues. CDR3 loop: CASHRGDNYGYTF. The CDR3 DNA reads TGTGCCAGCCACAGGGGAGATAACTATGGCTACACCTTC.

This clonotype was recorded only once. The CDR3 loop reads CASSNLQGRNTEAFF. CDR3 DNA: TGCGCCAGCAGTAATTTACAGGGTCGGAACACTGAAGCTTTCTTT. The chain employs TRBV5-1 and TRBJ1-1; maybe TRBD1 (6 bases). V gave up 5 bases and J gave up 1 base, with 15 bases separating them. Germline loops: CDR1 SGHRS, CDR2 YFSETQ. The CDR3 spans 15 residues. Full variable domain (remainder filled in from reference TRBV5-1 and TRBJ1-1): KAGVTQTPRYLIKTRGQQVTLSCSPISGHRSVSWYQQTPGQGLQFLFEYFSETQRNKGNFPGRFSGRQFSNSRSEMNVSTLELGDSALYLCASSNLQGRNTEAFFGQGTRLTVV.

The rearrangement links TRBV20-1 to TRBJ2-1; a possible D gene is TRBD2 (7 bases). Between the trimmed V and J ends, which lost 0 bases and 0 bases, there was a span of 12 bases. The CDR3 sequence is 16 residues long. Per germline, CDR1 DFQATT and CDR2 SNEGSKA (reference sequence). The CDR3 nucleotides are TGCAGTGCTAGAGATTTGGGGGGGGCCTCCTACAATGAGCAGTTCTTC. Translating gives CSARDLGGASYNEQFF.

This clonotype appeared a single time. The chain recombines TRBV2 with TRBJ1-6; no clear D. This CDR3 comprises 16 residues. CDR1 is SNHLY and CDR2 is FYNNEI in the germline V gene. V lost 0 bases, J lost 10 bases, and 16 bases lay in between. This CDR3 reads CASSEAGRSSHSPLHF. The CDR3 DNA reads TGTGCCAGCAGTGAAGCAGGACGGAGCTCGCACTCACCCCTCCACTTT.

DNA for the CDR3: TGTGCCAGCAGTTTAACCTCAGGGAACAGTCAGCCCCAGCATTTT. It is translated as CASSLTSGNSQPQHF. V is TRBV12-3 or TRBV12-4 and J is TRBJ1-5; possible D gene TRBD1, 5 bases. The V end was cut by 2 bases, the J end by 6 bases, with 14 bases between. The CDR3 loop spans 15 amino acids.

CDR3 nucleotides: TGTGCCACCAGCAGAGAAGGGACTAGCACAGATACGCAGTATTTT. It codes for CATSREGTSTDTQYF. V usage is TRBV15 and J usage is TRBJ2-3; TRBD2 is a possible D gene (6 bases). The V gene lost 0 bases and the J gene lost 0 bases, with 7 bases spanning the gap. The CDR3 has 15 amino acids. Germline loops: CDR1 LNHNV, CDR2 YYDKDF (reference sequence).

The CDR3 protein is CASGGGNEQFF. For the CDR3, the DNA is TGTGCCAGCGGGGGGGGTAATGAGCAGTTCTTC. V and J are TRBV2 and TRBJ2-1; TRBD2 agrees at 7 bases. The CDR3 runs 11 residues. V was clipped by 8 bases and J by 7 bases; unmatched bases: 2. Germline V gene lookup returns CDR1 SNHLY and CDR2 FYNNEI.

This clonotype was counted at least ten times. In nucleotides, the CDR3 is TGCAGCGTTGTTTCGGACAGAGTGTTCTTC. It codes for CSVVSDRVFF. The chain is built from TRBV29-1 and TRBJ2-1; D may be TRBD1 (6 bases). Germline CDR1 is SQVTM and CDR2 is ANQGSEA. The CDR3 sequence is 10 residues long. Deletions cut 4 bases from V and 15 bases from J, with 13 bases between.

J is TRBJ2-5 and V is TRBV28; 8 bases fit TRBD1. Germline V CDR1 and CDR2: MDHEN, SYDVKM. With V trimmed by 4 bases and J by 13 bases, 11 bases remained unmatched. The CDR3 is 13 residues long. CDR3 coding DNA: TGTGCCAGCAGTTCCCTGACAGGGGCAGGGGTGTACTTC. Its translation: CASSSLTGAGVYF.

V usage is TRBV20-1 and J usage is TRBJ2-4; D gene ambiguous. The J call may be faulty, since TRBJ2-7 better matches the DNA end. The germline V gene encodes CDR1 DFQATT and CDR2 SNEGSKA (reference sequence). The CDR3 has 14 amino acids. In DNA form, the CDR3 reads TGCAGTGCTAGCCCACTCCAAAGCCCCTACGAGCAGTACTTC. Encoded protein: CSASPLQSPYEQYF.

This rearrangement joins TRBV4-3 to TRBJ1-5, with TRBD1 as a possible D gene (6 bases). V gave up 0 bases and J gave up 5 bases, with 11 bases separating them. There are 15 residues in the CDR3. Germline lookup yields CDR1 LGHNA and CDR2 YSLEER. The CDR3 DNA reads TGCGCCAGCAGCCAAGATGCCAGGGGCTATCAGCCCCAGCATTTT. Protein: CASSQDARGYQPQHF.

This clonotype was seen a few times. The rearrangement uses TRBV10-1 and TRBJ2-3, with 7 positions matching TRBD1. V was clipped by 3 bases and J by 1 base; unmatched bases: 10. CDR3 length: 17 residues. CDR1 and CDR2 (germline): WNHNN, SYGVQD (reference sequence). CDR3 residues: CASSDRDSHLRTDTQYF. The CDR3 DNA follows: TGCGCCAGCAGTGACCGGGACAGCCATCTCCGCACAGATACGCAGTATTTT.

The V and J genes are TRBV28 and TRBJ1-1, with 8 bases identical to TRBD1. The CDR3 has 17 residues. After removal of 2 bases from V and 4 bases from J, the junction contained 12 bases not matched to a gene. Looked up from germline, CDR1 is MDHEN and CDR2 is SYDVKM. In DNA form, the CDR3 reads TGTGCCAGCAGTTTAGTTCGGACCACAGGGGGGACCACTGAAGCTTTCTTT. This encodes CASSLVRTTGGTTEAFF.

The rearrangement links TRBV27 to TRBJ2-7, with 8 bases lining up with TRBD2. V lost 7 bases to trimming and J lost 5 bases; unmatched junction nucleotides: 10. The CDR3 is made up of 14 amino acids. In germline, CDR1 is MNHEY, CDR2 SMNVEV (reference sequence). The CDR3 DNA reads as TGTGCCAGCACGGCGGGAGGCCTTATGAACGAGCAGTACTTC. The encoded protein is CASTAGGLMNEQYF.

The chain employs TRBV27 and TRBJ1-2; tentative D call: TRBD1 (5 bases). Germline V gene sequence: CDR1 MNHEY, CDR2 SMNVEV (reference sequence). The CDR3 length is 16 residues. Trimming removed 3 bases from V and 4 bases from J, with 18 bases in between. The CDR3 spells CASSLSWGEPRYGYTF. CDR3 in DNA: TGTGCCAGCAGTTTGAGTTGGGGCGAACCACGCTATGGCTACACCTTC.

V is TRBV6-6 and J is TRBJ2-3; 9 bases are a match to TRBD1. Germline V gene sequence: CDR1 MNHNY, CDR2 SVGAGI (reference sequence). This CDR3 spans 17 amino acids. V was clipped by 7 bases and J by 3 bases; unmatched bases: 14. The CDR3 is CASTEVPGQGGTDTQYF. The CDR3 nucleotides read TGTGCCAGCACCGAAGTACCGGGACAGGGTGGTACAGATACGCAGTATTTT.

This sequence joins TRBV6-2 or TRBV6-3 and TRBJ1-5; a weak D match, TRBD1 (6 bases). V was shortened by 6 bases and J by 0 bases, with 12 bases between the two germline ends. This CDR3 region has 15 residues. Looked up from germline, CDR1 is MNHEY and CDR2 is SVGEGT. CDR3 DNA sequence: TGTGCCAGCAGCCGGACAGCCCATAGCAATCAGCCCCAGCATTTT. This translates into CASSRTAHSNQPQHF.

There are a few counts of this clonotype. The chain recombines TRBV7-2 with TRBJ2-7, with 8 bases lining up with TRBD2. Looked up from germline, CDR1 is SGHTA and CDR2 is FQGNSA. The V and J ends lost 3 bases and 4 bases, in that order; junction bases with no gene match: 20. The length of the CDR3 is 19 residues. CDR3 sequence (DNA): TGTGCCAGCAGCTTGACGTCGGTTCTCGCGGGGGGTCCAGTTTACGAGCAGTACTTC. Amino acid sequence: CASSLTSVLAGGPVYEQYF.

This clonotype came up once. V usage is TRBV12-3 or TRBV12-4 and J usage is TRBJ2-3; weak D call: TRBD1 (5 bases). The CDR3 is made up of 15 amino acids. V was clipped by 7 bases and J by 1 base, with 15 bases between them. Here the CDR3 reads CASKGWKRRTDTQYF. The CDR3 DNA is TGTGCCAGCAAGGGGTGGAAGCGCCGCACAGATACGCAGTATTTT.

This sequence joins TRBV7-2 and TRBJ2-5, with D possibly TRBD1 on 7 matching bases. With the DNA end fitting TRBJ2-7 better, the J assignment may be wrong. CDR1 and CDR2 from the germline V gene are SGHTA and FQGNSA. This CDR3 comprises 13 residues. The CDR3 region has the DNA TGTGCCAGCAGCGAGTACAGGGGAGGCGAGCAGTACTTC. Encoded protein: CASSEYRGGEQYF.

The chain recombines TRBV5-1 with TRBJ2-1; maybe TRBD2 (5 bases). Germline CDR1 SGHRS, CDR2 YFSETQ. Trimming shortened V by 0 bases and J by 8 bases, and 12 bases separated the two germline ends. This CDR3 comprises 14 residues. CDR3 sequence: CASSLAPAGDEQFF. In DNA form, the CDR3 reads TGCGCCAGCAGCTTGGCCCCGGCGGGCGATGAGCAGTTCTTC.

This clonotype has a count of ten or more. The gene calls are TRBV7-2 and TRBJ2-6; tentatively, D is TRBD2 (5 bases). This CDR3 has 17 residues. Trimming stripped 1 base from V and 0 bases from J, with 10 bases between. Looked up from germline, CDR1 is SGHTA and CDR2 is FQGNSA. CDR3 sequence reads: CASSLGVRVSGANVLTF. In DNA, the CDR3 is TGTGCCAGCAGCTTAGGGGTGAGGGTCTCTGGGGCCAACGTCCTGACTTTC.

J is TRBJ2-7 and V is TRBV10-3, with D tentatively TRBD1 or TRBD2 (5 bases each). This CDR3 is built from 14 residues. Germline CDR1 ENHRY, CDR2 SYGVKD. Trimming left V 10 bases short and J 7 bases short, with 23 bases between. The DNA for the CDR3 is TGTGCCACCCGGGGCACAGGCTCTAGTCAGGAGCAGTACTTC. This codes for CATRGTGSSQEQYF.

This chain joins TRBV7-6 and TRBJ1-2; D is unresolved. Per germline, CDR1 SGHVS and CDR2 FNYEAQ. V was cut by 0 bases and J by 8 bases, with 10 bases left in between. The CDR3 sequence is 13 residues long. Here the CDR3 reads CASSLAGQAGYTF. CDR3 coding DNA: TGTGCCAGCAGCTTAGCAGGGCAGGCAGGCTACACCTTC.

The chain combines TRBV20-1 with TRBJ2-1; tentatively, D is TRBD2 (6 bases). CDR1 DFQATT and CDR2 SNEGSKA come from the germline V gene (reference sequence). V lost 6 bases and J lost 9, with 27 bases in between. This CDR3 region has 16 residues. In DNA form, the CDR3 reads TGCAGTGCGCTCCCAGGACGGGGCTACGCGGAGGGTGAGCAGTTCTTC. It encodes CSALPGRGYAEGEQFF.